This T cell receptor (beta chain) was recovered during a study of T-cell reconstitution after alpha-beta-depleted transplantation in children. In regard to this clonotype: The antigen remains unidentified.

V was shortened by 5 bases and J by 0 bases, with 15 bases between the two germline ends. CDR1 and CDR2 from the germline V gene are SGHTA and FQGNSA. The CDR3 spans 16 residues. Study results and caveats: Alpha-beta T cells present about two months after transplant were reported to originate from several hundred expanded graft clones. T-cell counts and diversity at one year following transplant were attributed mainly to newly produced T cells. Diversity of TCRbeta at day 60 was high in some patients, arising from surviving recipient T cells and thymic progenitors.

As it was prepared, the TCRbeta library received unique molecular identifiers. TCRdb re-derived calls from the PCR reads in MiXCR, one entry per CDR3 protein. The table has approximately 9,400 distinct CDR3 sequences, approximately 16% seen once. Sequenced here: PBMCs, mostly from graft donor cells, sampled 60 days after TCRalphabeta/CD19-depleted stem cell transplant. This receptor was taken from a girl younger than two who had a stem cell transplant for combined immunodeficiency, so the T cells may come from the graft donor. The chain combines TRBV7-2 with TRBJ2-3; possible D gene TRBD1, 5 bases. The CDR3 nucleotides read TGTGCCAGCAGCGCACAGGTTTCTTTTAGCACAGATACGCAGTATTTT. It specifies CASSAQVSFSTDTQYF.